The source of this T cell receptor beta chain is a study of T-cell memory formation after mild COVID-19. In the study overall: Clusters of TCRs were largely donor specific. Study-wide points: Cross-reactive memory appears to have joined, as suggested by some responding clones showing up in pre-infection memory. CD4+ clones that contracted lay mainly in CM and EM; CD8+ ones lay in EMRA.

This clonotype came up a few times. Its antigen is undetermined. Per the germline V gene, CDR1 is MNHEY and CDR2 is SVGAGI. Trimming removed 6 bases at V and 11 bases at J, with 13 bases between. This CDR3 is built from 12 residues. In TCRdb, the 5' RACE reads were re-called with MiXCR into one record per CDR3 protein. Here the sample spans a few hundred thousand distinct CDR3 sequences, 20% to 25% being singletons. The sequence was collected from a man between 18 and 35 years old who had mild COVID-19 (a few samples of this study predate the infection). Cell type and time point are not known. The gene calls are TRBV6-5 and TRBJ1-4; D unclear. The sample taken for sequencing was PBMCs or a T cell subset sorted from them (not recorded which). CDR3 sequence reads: CASSPGTRKLFF. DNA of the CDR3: TGTGCCAGCAGCCCCGGAACCCGGAAACTGTTTTTT.